What follows are 18 T cell receptor beta chains derived from one specimen sequenced in a study of control samples from healthy donors and cancer patients. Using immunoSEQ multiplex PCR, the repertoire was profiled, and TCRdb retains in-frame clones only, with some absent. This sample yields more than 100,000 clones, of which more than 70% are seen a single time; around 3.4% belongs to the top ten. Sequencing was carried out using blood. The source is a man aged 35-49 years in good health.

The chain couples TRBV5-4 to TRBJ1-1; possibly TRBD1 for D (6 bases). The germline gives CDR1 SGHNT, CDR2 YYREEE (reference sequence). V lost 1 base and J lost 0, with 7 bases in between. CDR3 length equals 14 residues. The CDR3 DNA is TGTGCCAGCAGCTTGAGACAGGTGAACACTGAAGCTTTCTTT. This gives the protein CASSLRQVNTEAFF.

The rearrangement joins TRBV7-3 to TRBJ1-4; no clear D. This CDR3 has 14 residues. Trimming pared 1 base from V and 8 bases from J, leaving 11 bases between. Looked up from germline, CDR1 is SGHTA and CDR2 is FQGTGA. The CDR3 protein is CASSLKFSGEKLFF. CDR3 DNA sequence: TGTGCCAGCAGCTTAAAATTCAGTGGAGAAAAACTGTTTTTT. Variable domain in full (rest from reference TRBV7-3 and TRBJ1-4): GAGVSQTPSNKVTEKGKYVELRCDPISGHTALYWYRQSLGQGPEFLIYFQGTGAADDSGLPNDRFFAVRPEGSVSTLKIQRTERGDSAVYLCASSLKFSGEKLFFGSGTQLSVL.

The chain employs TRBV21-1 and TRBJ2-3; the D call TRBD1 from the table was never checked on the DNA. TRBV21-1 is a pseudogene segment. There are 19 residues in the CDR3. The CDR3 spells CASSSRDRALGRGTDTQYF. CDR3 bases: TGTGCCAGCAGCTCCCGGGACAGGGCCCTGGGTCGAGGCACAGATACGCAGTATTTT.

The chain joins TRBV24-1 to TRBJ2-1; the D is unclear. Trimming left V 6 bases short and J 1 base short, with 3 bases between. Germline V lookup: CDR1 KGHDR, CDR2 SFDVKD. There are 12 residues in the CDR3. The DNA of the CDR3 is TGTGCCACCAGTTTGTCCTACAATGAGCAGTTCTTC. Amino acids: CATSLSYNEQFF.

The chain is built from TRBV20-1 and TRBJ2-3, with TRBD2 matching 7 bases. This CDR3 is built from 15 residues. J was trimmed by 4 bases and V by 3 bases; bases with no gene match: 10. Germline CDR1 and CDR2: DFQATT and SNEGSKA (reference sequence). CDR3 residues: CSASAGGGAPDTQYF. The CDR3 bases are TGCAGTGCTAGTGCTGGGGGAGGGGCCCCAGATACGCAGTATTTT.

The J gene is TRBJ2-1, the V gene TRBV18, with 9 bases identical to TRBD2. The V gene's germline CDR1 is KGHSH and CDR2 LQKENI. The CDR3 has 16 amino acids. The junction had 9 bases not matched to a gene; V was cut back by 4 bases and J by 5 bases. Here the CDR3 reads CASSRPGTSRNNEQFF. CDR3 sequence (DNA): TGTGCCAGCTCACGACCCGGGACTAGCAGAAACAATGAGCAGTTCTTC.

This sequence joins TRBV6-6 and TRBJ1-5; a weak D match, TRBD1 (6 bases). The CDR3 extends over 14 amino acids. V lost 6 bases, J lost 5 bases, and 14 bases lay in between. CDR1 is MNHNY and CDR2 is SVGAGI in the germline V gene (reference sequence). The CDR3 bases are TGTGCCAGCAGCATCAACAGGGAAGATCAGCCCCAGCATTTT. It yields the protein CASSINREDQPQHF.

This chain uses TRBV2 with TRBJ1-4; D is uncertain. Germline V gene lookup returns CDR1 SNHLY and CDR2 FYNNEI. This CDR3 contains 14 residues. The V end was cut by 5 bases, the J end by 5 bases, with 12 bases between. CDR3 protein: CASSPDRRNEKLFF. Written as DNA, the CDR3 is TGTGCCAGCAGTCCCGATAGGAGGAATGAAAAACTGTTTTTT.

The chain has TRBV7-9 and TRBJ2-7, with D maybe TRBD1 (7 bases). Germline V gene data show CDR1 as SEHNR and CDR2 as FQNEAQ (reference sequence). Between the trimmed V and J ends, which lost 7 bases and 4 bases, there was a span of 20 bases. CDR3 length equals 15 residues. The CDR3: CASTRTEGASYEQYF. CDR3 DNA sequence: TGTGCCAGCACCCGCACGGAGGGGGCCAGTTACGAGCAGTACTTC.

The genes are TRBV9 and TRBJ1-4; 8 nucleotides match TRBD1. CDR3 size: 19 residues. CDR1 is SGDLS and CDR2 is YYNGEE in the germline V gene. Trimming took 3 bases from V and 3 from J; bases not matched to a gene: 16. As DNA, the CDR3 is TGTGCCAGCAGCGACAGGGGGACCATACCCTTCATGGCTAATGAAAAACTGTTTTTT. Translated, it gives CASSDRGTIPFMANEKLFF.

This sequence joins TRBV19 and TRBJ1-6; D gene uncertain. Germline values: CDR1 LNHDA, CDR2 SQIVND (reference sequence). The CDR3 covers 12 residues. V was trimmed by 6 bases and J by 8 bases, leaving 8 bases between them. The chain's CDR3 is CASRDRDSPLHF. In DNA form, the CDR3 reads TGTGCCAGTAGGGACCGAGATTCACCCCTCCACTTT.

The CDR3 DNA is TGTGCCTGGATTGCGGGCGGGGGCACTGAAGCTTTCTTT. Amino acids: CAWIAGGGTEAFF. The genes are TRBV30 and TRBJ1-1, with D possibly TRBD1 on 5 matching bases. The CDR3 length is 13 residues. CDR1 is GTSNPN, CDR2 SVGIG, per germline (reference sequence). The V gene lost 4 bases and the J gene lost 4 bases, with 13 bases spanning the gap.

Notes on this clone: Additional DNA sequences in this sample encode the identical CDR3. This chain links TRBV19 with TRBJ1-5; no clear D gene. Germline CDR1 and CDR2: LNHDA and SQIVND (reference sequence). V lost 1 base, J lost 5 bases, and 3 bases lay in between. CDR3 length equals 12 residues. The CDR3 here is CASSIGDQPQHF. CDR3 sequence (DNA): TGTGCCAGTAGTATAGGGGATCAGCCCCAGCATTTT.

The gene calls are TRBV7-2 and TRBJ1-3, with D uncertain. Germline CDR1 SGHTA, CDR2 FQGNSA. This CDR3 is built from 13 residues. V shed 2 bases and J shed 0 bases, with 2 bases lying between them. CDR3 sequence reads: CASSLSSGNTIYF. The CDR3 coding sequence is TGTGCCAGCAGCTTAAGCTCTGGAAACACCATATATTTT.

The rearrangement joins TRBV19 to TRBJ1-1; D possibly corresponds to TRBD1 (5 bases). Germline V gene data show CDR1 as LNHDA and CDR2 as SQIVND (reference sequence). V was cut by 7 bases and J by 7 bases, with 19 bases left in between. CDR3 length equals 14 residues. The CDR3 region has the DNA TGTGCCAGTAATAACGGGTGGGGAGGGGATGAAGCTTTCTTT. Translated, it gives CASNNGWGGDEAFF.

This chain uses TRBV5-8 with TRBJ2-3; 8 nucleotides align to TRBD1. Germline V gene data show CDR1 as SGHTS and CDR2 as YDEGEE. V lost 5 bases and J lost 6; bases outside the gene matches: 8. The CDR3 spans 14 residues. The CDR3 spells CASRPGQAVDTQYF. CDR3 nucleotides: TGTGCCAGCAGACCGGGACAGGCCGTGGATACGCAGTATTTT.

The V gene is TRBV4-3, the J gene TRBJ2-5; TRBD1 or TRBD2 may be the D gene (5 bases each). The ends were cut back, 1 base at V and 2 bases at J, with 8 bases in the middle. The germline V gene has CDR1 LGHNA and CDR2 YSLEER. The CDR3 is made up of 14 amino acids. CDR3 loop: CASSQGGPQETQYF. The CDR3 nucleotides are TGCGCCAGCAGCCAAGGGGGACCACAAGAGACCCAGTACTTC.

The chain has TRBV5-8 and TRBJ2-3, with a weak D call TRBD2 (6 bases). Germline V gene data show CDR1 as SGHTS and CDR2 as YDEGEE. Trimming took off 2 bases at V and 2 bases at J, with 9 bases between the two ends. The CDR3 has 14 amino acids. The CDR3: CASSFGRNTDTQYF. The CDR3 bases are TGTGCCAGCAGCTTTGGGAGGAACACAGATACGCAGTATTTT.